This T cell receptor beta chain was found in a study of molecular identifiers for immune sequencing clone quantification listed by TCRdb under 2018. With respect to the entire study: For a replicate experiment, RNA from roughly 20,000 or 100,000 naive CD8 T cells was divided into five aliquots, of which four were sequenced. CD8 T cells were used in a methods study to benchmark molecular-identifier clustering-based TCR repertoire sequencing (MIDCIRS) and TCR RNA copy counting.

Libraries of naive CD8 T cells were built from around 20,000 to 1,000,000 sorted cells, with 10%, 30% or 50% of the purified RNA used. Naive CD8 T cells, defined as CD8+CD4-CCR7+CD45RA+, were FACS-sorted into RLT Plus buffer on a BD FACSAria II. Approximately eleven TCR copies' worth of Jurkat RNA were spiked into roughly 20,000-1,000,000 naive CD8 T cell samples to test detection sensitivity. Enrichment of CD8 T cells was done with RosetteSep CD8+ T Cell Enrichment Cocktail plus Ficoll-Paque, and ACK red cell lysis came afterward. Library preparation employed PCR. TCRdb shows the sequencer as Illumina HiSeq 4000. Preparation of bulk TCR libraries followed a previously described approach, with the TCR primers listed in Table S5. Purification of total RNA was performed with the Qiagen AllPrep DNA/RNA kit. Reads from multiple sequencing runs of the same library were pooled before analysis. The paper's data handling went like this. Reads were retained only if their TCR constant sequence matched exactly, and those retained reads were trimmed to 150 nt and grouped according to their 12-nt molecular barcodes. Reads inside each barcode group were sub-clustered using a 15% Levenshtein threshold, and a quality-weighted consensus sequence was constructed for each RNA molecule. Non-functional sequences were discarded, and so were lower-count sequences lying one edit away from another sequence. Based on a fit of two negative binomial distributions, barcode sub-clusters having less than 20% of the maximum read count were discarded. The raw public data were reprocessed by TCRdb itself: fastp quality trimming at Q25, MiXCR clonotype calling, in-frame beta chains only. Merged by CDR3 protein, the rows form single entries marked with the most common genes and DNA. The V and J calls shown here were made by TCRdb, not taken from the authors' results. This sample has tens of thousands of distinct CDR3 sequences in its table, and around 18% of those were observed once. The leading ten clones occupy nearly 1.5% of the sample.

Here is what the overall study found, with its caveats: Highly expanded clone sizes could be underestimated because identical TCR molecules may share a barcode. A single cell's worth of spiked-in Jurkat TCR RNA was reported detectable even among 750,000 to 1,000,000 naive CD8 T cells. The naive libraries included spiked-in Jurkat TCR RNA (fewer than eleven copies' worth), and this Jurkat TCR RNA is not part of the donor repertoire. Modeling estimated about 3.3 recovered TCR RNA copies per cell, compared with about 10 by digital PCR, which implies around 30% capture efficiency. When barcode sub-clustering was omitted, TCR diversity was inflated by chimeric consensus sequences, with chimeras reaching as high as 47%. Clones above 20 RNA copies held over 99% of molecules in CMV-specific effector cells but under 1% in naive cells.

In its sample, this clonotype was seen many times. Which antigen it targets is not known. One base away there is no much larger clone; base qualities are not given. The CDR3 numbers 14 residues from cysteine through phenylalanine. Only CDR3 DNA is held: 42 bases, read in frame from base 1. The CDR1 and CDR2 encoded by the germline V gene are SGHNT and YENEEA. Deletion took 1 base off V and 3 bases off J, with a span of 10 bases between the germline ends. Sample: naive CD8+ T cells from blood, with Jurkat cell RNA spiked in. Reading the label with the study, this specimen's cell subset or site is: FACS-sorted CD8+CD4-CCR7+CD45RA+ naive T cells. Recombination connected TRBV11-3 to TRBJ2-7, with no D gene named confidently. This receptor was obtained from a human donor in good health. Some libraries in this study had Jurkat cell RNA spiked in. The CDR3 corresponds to CASSLVPVGYEQYF. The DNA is TGTGCCAGCAGCTTAGTTCCAGTAGGCTACGAGCAGTACTTC.